Each of the 27 T cell receptor beta chains below was sequenced from the same sample in a study of T cells in Graves' hyperthyroidism and ophthalmopathy. TCR beta CDR3 region amplification was performed from RNA transcripts. HTBI primers drove first-round RT-PCR of the TCR CDR3. TCRdb redid the calling of the multiplex PCR reads with MiXCR, one entry per CDR3 protein. The sample carries roughly 580,000 distinct CDR3 sequences, around 14% recorded once. The sample consisted of blood. These receptors originate from a woman in her twenties or thirties with Graves' hyperthyroidism that later progressed to Graves' ophthalmopathy.

Note on this clonotype: This may come from a read error, since a much larger clone is one base off. The genes are TRBV7-9 and TRBJ2-1; 9 nucleotides align to TRBD1. From germline, CDR1 is SEHNR and CDR2 FQNEAQ (reference sequence). CDR3 length equals 14 residues. V was pared by 8 bases and J by 10 bases, with 12 bases of the junction left unmatched. In nucleotides, the CDR3 is TGTGCCAGCGGATCGGGGACAGGGTCCCACGAGCAGTTCTTC. Its translation: CASGSGTGSHEQFF.

In this sample, this clonotype turned up many times. The genes are TRBV19 and TRBJ1-1; tentative D call: TRBD1 (6 bases). Germline assignment: CDR1 LNHDA and CDR2 SQIVND (reference sequence). The CDR3 totals 14 residues. Written as DNA, the CDR3 is TGTGGAACGGGGGAGGGGGGGGGACACGCTGAAGCTTTCTTT. Residues: CGTGEGGGHAEAFF. The variable domain in full, completed from reference TRBV19 and TRBJ1-1, reads DGGITQSPKYLFRKEGQNVTLSCEQNLNHDAMYWYRQDPGQGLRLIYYSQIVNDFQKGDIAEGYSVSREKKESFPLTVTSAQKNPTAFYLCGTGEGGGHAEAFFGQGTRLTVV.

Ten or more counts support this clonotype. The chain combines TRBV5-8 with TRBJ1-1, with 7 bases lining up with TRBD1. V lost 0 bases, J lost 7 bases, and 9 bases stayed unmatched. The CDR3 extends over 15 amino acids. Germline V CDR1 and CDR2: SGHTS, YDEGEE. The CDR3 loop reads CASSLVGRGDGEAFF. In nucleotides, the CDR3 is TGTGCCAGCAGCTTGGTTGGCAGGGGGGATGGTGAAGCTTTCTTT. The full variable domain, its missing parts supplied by reference TRBV5-8 and TRBJ1-1, is EAGVTQSPTHLIKTRGQQATLRCSPISGHTSVYWYQQALGLGLQFLLWYDEGEERNRGNFPPRFSGRQFPNYSSELNVNALELEDSALYLCASSLVGRGDGEAFFGQGTRLTVV.

This clonotype was seen at least ten times. V usage is TRBV30 and J usage is TRBJ2-7; D is perhaps TRBD1 (6 bases). The CDR3 runs to 15 residues. Trimming took 3 bases from V and 6 from J, leaving 21 bases between them. The germline V gene has CDR1 GTSNPN and CDR2 SVGIG (reference sequence). The CDR3 here is CAWSAAQGRSSEQYF. CDR3 nucleotides: TGTGCCTGGAGCGCCGCTCAGGGGCGGAGTAGCGAGCAGTACTTC.

This clonotype has ten or more counts. This CDR3 reads CASSPIAGEYNEQFF. The CDR3 DNA is TGTGCCAGCTCGCCGATAGCGGGGGAATACAATGAGCAGTTCTTC. The V and J genes are TRBV12-3 or TRBV12-4 and TRBJ2-1; 9 bases fit TRBD2. V lost 8 bases and J lost 4; bases outside the gene matches: 9. This CDR3 contains 15 residues.

This clonotype occurred many times. V is TRBV4-1 and J is TRBJ1-6; 8 bases align to TRBD1. The CDR3 covers 14 residues. Trimming cost V 3 bases and J 9 bases; bases outside gene matches: 4. Per germline, CDR1 MGHRA and CDR2 YSYEKL. CDR3 sequence reads: CASSHSTGASPLHF. CDR3 bases: TGCGCCAGCAGCCATTCGACAGGGGCTTCACCCCTCCACTTT.

This clonotype came up a few times. V gene TRBV7-6 combines with J gene TRBJ1-1, with TRBD1 matching over 9 bases. J lost 7 bases, V lost 0 bases, and 9 bases had no gene match. The CDR3 extends over 16 amino acids. Looked up from germline, CDR1 is SGHVS and CDR2 is FNYEAQ. The CDR3 DNA sequence: TGTGCCAGCAGCTTAGCTAGGGACAGGGCTCTCGGTGAAGCTTTCTTT. Protein: CASSLARDRALGEAFF. The entire variable domain, with the rest obtained from reference TRBV7-6 and TRBJ1-1, is as follows: GAGVSQSPRYKVTKRGQDVALRCDPISGHVSLYWYRQALGQGPEFLTYFNYEAQQDKSGLPNDRFSAERPEGSISTLTIQRTEQRDSAMYRCASSLARDRALGEAFFGQGTRLTVV.

This clonotype was observed a single time. The CDR3: CASRGVREKLFF. CDR3 DNA: TGTGCCAGCAGAGGGGTAAGGGAAAAACTGTTTTTT. This chain links TRBV28 with TRBJ1-4; a possible D gene is TRBD1 (5 bases). Germline V gives CDR1 MDHEN, CDR2 SYDVKM. The CDR3 is 12 amino acids. V gave up 6 bases and J gave up 8 bases, with 10 bases separating them.

The gene calls are TRBV19 and TRBJ2-7; the match to TRBD2 covers 9 bases. The CDR3 runs to 14 residues. After removal of 7 bases from V and 0 bases from J, the junction contained 4 bases not matched to a gene. Germline assignment: CDR1 LNHDA and CDR2 SQIVND (reference sequence). CDR3 amino acids: CASNMREGSYEQYF. The CDR3 nucleotides read TGTGCCAGTAATATGCGGGAGGGCTCCTACGAGCAGTACTTC.

This clonotype was found many times. The chain carries TRBV29-1 and TRBJ2-1, with 7 bases aligning to TRBD1. J was trimmed by 7 bases and V by 3 bases; bases with no gene match: 12. The CDR3 spans 15 residues. Germline lookup yields CDR1 SQVTM and CDR2 ANQGSEA. The CDR3: CSVDRDSARLNEQFF. In DNA form, the CDR3 reads TGCAGCGTTGATCGGGACAGCGCCCGCCTAAATGAGCAGTTCTTC.

The V and J genes are TRBV9 and TRBJ2-5; 7 bases match TRBD2. The V and J ends lost 0 bases and 5 bases, in that order; junction bases with no gene match: 4. Germline loops: CDR1 SGDLS, CDR2 YYNGEE. The CDR3 loop spans 14 amino acids. CDR3 protein: CASSVGGGLETQYF. CDR3 sequence (DNA): TGTGCCAGCAGCGTAGGGGGAGGGTTGGAGACCCAGTACTTC. The variable domain in full, with the rest retrieved from reference TRBV9 and TRBJ2-5, is DSGVTQTPKHLITATGQRVTLRCSPRSGDLSVYWYQQSLDQGLQFLIQYYNGEERAKGNILERFSAQQFPDLHSELNLSSLELGDSALYFCASSVGGGLETQYFGPGTRLLVL.

This clonotype was picked up many times. The chain is built from TRBV7-8 and TRBJ2-7; weak D call: TRBD1 (6 bases). Between the trimmed V and J ends, which lost 4 bases and 3 bases, there was a span of 16 bases. Per the germline V gene, CDR1 is SGHVS and CDR2 is FQNEAQ. The CDR3 runs 15 residues. In DNA, the CDR3 is TGTGCCAGCAGCTCGGACAGAGTCACTCTCTACGAGCAGTACTTC. Encoded protein: CASSSDRVTLYEQYF.

The chain uses TRBV3-1 and TRBJ1-3; the D gene is possibly TRBD1 (6 bases). CDR3 length: 14 amino acids. V lost 6 bases to trimming and J lost 3 bases, with 12 bases between them. Germline-derived CDR1 and CDR2 are LGHDT and YNNKEL (reference sequence). The CDR3 nucleotides read TGTGCCAGCAGATCCGGGACACATGGAAACACCATATATTTT. It codes for CASRSGTHGNTIYF.

The chain carries TRBV7-8 and TRBJ1-6; 11 bases agree with TRBD1. The J segment lost 6 bases and the V segment lost 2 bases, leaving 6 bases of the junction unmatched. Germline V gene sequence: CDR1 SGHVS, CDR2 FQNEAQ. The CDR3 covers 17 residues. The CDR3 here is CASSLRGQGAINSPLHF. CDR3 bases: TGTGCCAGCAGCTTAAGAGGACAGGGGGCAATTAATTCACCCCTCCACTTT.

This clonotype appeared a few times. The chain is built from TRBV3-1 and TRBJ2-5; 8 bases are shared with TRBD2. The CDR3 is 16 residues long. Germline values: CDR1 LGHDT, CDR2 YNNKEL (reference sequence). V lost 4 bases and J lost 2; bases outside the gene matches: 9. The CDR3 DNA reads as TGTGCCAGCAGCCGAGATCCCGGCGGGGGGCAAGAGACCCAGTACTTC. Translating gives CASSRDPGGGQETQYF.

This sequence joins TRBV5-1 and TRBJ2-7; TRBD2 matches at 9 bases. This CDR3 comprises 15 residues. In germline, CDR1 is SGHRS, CDR2 YFSETQ. The J segment lost 3 bases and the V segment lost 6 bases, leaving 10 bases of the junction unmatched. CDR3: CASTPVGSGSYEQYF. In nucleotides, the CDR3 is TGCGCCAGCACCCCCGTAGGTAGCGGGAGCTACGAGCAGTACTTC.

V and J are TRBV9 and TRBJ2-2; 7 positions agree with TRBD2. With 3 bases clipped from V and 5 bases from J, the junction kept 7 bases outside the gene matches. Germline V gives CDR1 SGDLS, CDR2 YYNGEE. The CDR3 has 15 amino acids. In nucleotides, the CDR3 is TGTGCCAGCAGCGAGGGCGGGAGTGGAACCGGGGAGCTGTTTTTT. This gives the protein CASSEGGSGTGELFF.

At least ten counts were recorded for this clonotype. The CDR3 here is CASSLDRGLTGELFF. DNA for the CDR3: TGTGCCAGCAGCCTTGACAGGGGGCTAACCGGGGAGCTGTTTTTT. The V gene is TRBV5-5, the J gene TRBJ2-2; the match to TRBD1 covers 10 bases. J lost 5 bases, V lost 4 bases, and 5 bases had no gene match. CDR1 is SGHKS and CDR2 is YYEKEE in the germline V gene (reference sequence). The CDR3 has 15 residues.

This clonotype occurred many times. The chain uses TRBV6-2 or TRBV6-3 and TRBJ1-1; the D is unclear. CDR1 and CDR2 from the germline V gene are MNHEY and SVGEGT. The CDR3 is 13 amino acids. Between the trimmed V and J ends, which lost 2 bases and 1 base, there was a span of 5 bases. The CDR3 sequence is CASSYRPNTEAFF. CDR3 DNA sequence: TGTGCCAGCAGTTACAGACCGAACACTGAAGCTTTCTTT.

This clonotype was seen many times. The J gene is TRBJ2-1, the V gene TRBV30; the D gene is possibly TRBD1 (5 bases). CDR3 size: 13 residues. The V gene's germline CDR1 is GTSNPN and CDR2 SVGIG (reference sequence). V was trimmed by 5 bases and J by 7 bases, leaving 15 bases between them. CDR3 in amino acids: CAWSPIRENEQFF. The CDR3 nucleotides read TGTGCCTGGTCCCCGATCAGGGAAAATGAGCAGTTCTTC. The whole variable domain, remainder taken from reference TRBV30 and TRBJ2-1, is SQTIHQWPATLVQPVGSPLSLECTVEGTSNPNLYWYRQAAGRGLQLLFYSVGIGQISSEVPQNLSASRPQDRQFILSSKKLLLSDSGFYLCAWSPIRENEQFFGPGTRLTVL.

This clonotype was seen ten or more times. The chain uses TRBV27 and TRBJ1-5, with TRBD1 matching over 8 bases. This CDR3 has 16 residues. V lost 4 bases and J lost 7; bases outside the gene matches: 12. Germline CDR1 reads MNHEY; CDR2 reads SMNVEV (reference sequence). Here the CDR3 reads CASSSSLDRAEQPQHF. DNA of the CDR3: TGTGCCAGCAGTTCTAGCTTGGACAGGGCAGAACAGCCCCAGCATTTT.

This clonotype was observed many times. V gene TRBV11-2 combines with J gene TRBJ1-1; tentative D call: TRBD1 (5 bases). The V end lost 6 bases, the J end lost 5 bases, and 16 bases lay between the germline ends. Germline assignment: CDR1 SGHAT and CDR2 FQNNGV. The CDR3 consists of 14 residues. CDR3 coding DNA: TGTGCCAGCAGGTCCTGGGAAGGGGAAACTGAAGCTTTCTTT. Residues: CASRSWEGETEAFF.

This clonotype was counted only a few times. The chain couples TRBV27 to TRBJ1-4, with D unclear. V was clipped by 8 bases and J by 6 bases, with 7 bases between them. The CDR3 runs 11 residues. The germline V gene encodes CDR1 MNHEY and CDR2 SMNVEV (reference sequence). CDR3 in DNA: TGTGCCAGCCGGCTACATGAAAAACTGTTTTTT. Its protein product is CASRLHEKLFF.

Worth noting for this clonotype: Being one base from a much bigger clone, this may be a read error. The chain is built from TRBV6-2 or TRBV6-3 and TRBJ1-4; D remains ambiguous. Germline V gene sequence: CDR1 MNHEY, CDR2 SVGEGT. The length of the CDR3 is 15 residues. CDR3 residues: CTSSDMDGINEKLFF. In DNA form, the CDR3 reads TGTACCAGCAGCGATATGGACGGAATTAATGAAAAACTGTTTTTT.

The sample holds many counts of this clonotype. This chain links TRBV19 with TRBJ1-1; a weak D match, TRBD1 (5 bases). Germline values: CDR1 LNHDA, CDR2 SQIVND (reference sequence). The V end lost 7 bases, the J end lost 7 bases, and 13 bases lay between the germline ends. The CDR3 covers 12 residues. The CDR3 coding sequence is TGTGCCAGTACCGTGGGGGTGAGTGAAGCTTTCTTT. This translates into CASTVGVSEAFF.

This clonotype was seen repeatedly, ten times or more. This chain links TRBV28 with TRBJ2-1; 12 nucleotides align to TRBD2. The CDR3 runs 19 residues. Germline V gene sequence: CDR1 MDHEN, CDR2 SYDVKM. V was pared by 3 bases and J by 3 bases, with 12 bases of the junction left unmatched. DNA of the CDR3: TGTGCCAGCAGTTTCCGCCGACTAGCGGGAGCTCCTAGCTACAATGAGCAGTTCTTC. This encodes CASSFRRLAGAPSYNEQFF.

This rearrangement joins TRBV6-5 to TRBJ2-7; D gene ambiguous. V gave up 4 bases and J gave up 5 bases, with 9 bases separating them. Germline loops: CDR1 MNHEY, CDR2 SVGAGI. The CDR3 has 12 amino acids. CDR3 DNA sequence: TGTGCCAGCAGTTGGGCTCCTCACGAGCAGTACTTC. It is translated as CASSWAPHEQYF.